This T cell receptor (beta chain) comes out of a study of shared clonotypes between healthy human individuals. Study-wide context: CD4 naive and memory got three plates each, CD8 naive two, CD8 memory one.

In the authors' methods: ImmunoSEQ sequences covered only the junction and lacked quality scores; filtering therefore differed. Sequenced by immunoSEQ multiplex PCR; TCRdb stores in-frame clones only, minus some. Clone size and the V and J calls come from that table; the DNA yielded D and trimming. Of approximately 840,000 clones listed, about 96% are singletons. Naive CD8 populations comprised CD45RO-negative cells positively selected for CCR7, excluding terminally differentiated effector memory CD45RA+ cells. This clone was recorded a few times. Germline CDR1 is WSHSY and CDR2 is SAAADI. This CDR3 is built from 15 residues. V was clipped by 6 bases and J by 0 bases, with 12 bases between them.

The receptor was derived from a man aged 25-40 years in good health. This chain joins TRBV10-2 and TRBJ1-3, with D unresolved. Sequencing used naive CD8+ T cells sorted from blood. In DNA, the CDR3 is TGCGCCAGCAGGGGCCTTGGCGGCTCTGGAAACACCATATATTTT. Translated: CASRGLGGSGNTIYF.